This TCR beta chain was captured in a study of T cells after yellow fever vaccination. Germline V gene sequence: CDR1 DFQATT, CDR2 SNEGSKA (reference sequence). The CDR3 is made up of 12 amino acids. About this clonotype itself: A junction boundary mismatches the germline segment, possibly from a read error.

MiXCR, run by TCRdb on the 5' RACE reads, gives a single entry per CDR3 protein. The table records about 160,000 distinct CDR3 sequences, around 7.3% of them present only once. The genes are TRBV20-1 and TRBJ2-5; 9 nucleotides match TRBD2. The source is a man aged 18 to 30 who received the YFV17D yellow fever vaccine. The input for sequencing was CD4+ T cells sorted from PBMCs, taken about 5 days after the first yellow fever vaccination. The CDR3 coding sequence is TGTTCGACTAGCGGACCCCAACAGACCCAGTACTTC. Its protein product is CSTSGPQQTQYF.